This T cell receptor (beta chain) was obtained from a study of T cell responses to AZD1222 COVID-19 vaccine (dated by TCRdb to the early 2020s). At the level of the whole study: AZD1222 recipients whose second dose came at about 4 weeks and those whose second dose came at about 12 weeks were combined into one group, since spike-specific TCR depth and breadth did not differ between the two schedules. A total of 233 trial participants underwent TCR sequencing, of whom roughly 210 received two doses of AZD1222 and around 25 received two doses of the MenACWY control vaccine. Trial participants were enrolled by age into subgroups of 18-55, 56-69 and 70-plus years, and about 150, 27 and 61 TCR-sequenced participants, respectively, were included in these subgroups.

This specimen's time point label, interpreted: baseline before first vaccination. Samples from vaccinated people were obtained from the UK trials COV001 and COV002, which included a single-blind randomized controlled phase 2/3 trial of AZD1222 (ChAdOx1 nCoV-19) in healthy adults. For TCRbeta chain sequencing, PBMC samples were collected from trial participants at day 0 and at day 28 after the second dose. The CDR3 regions of human TCRbeta chains were subjected to immunosequencing. Processing in the source paper ran as follows. TCRs in the repertoires were compared against a reference library of SARS-CoV-2-specific TCRs that had been generated with the MIRA antigen-specificity platform. Breadth meant the fraction of unique TCRs that were SARS-CoV-2-associated, whereas depth meant the fraction of total T cells that were SARS-CoV-2-associated. Using the MIRA data, each spike-specific TCR was assigned both to the spike region to which the TCR was reactive and to a CD4 or CD8 class. Log10-transformed breadth and depth values were compared by one-way ANOVA with Sidak's multiple comparisons tests. TCRdb provides this immuneACCESS table in a form limited to in-frame rearrangements. Some clones are lacking; in checked studies, under half of them reflect an unresolved V gene, and why the rest are absent is not known. Clone size and the V and J calls come from that table; the DNA yielded D and trimming. The sample table shows approximately 74,000 clones, and 70% to 90% are seen once. Roughly 2.7% of the sample belongs to the ten largest clones.

The V and J ends are trimmed by 4 bases and 4 bases, leaving 7 bases between them. Counted from cysteine to phenylalanine, this CDR3 has 12 amino acids. CDR3 DNA only is kept here, 36 bases in frame from base 1. From a lookup of the germline V gene, CDR1 and CDR2 are MRHNA and SNTAGT. In the case of this clone: Its cognate antigen has yet to be identified. It has no much larger one-base neighbor in the sample; base qualities were not kept.

The study at large found these results: The vaccine-associated CD4 TCRs covered the entire spike protein, and the dominant responses fell in regions 160-218 and 743-854. Conclusions about previously exposed vaccinees were limited because only a handful of AZD1222 recipients were SARS-CoV-2 seropositive at baseline. After two AZD1222 doses, both the breadth and the depth of spike-specific TCRs were significantly higher than at day 0 and than in MenACWY recipients. The 56-69-year group was small, and its depth increase did not reach significance, likely because of low power. Because no day 14 peak-response samples were available, the repertoires could be characterized only after the peak T cell response. Reportedly, close to half of the unique spike-specific TCRs recognized epitopes lying outside the regions that are mutated in the B.1.351 and B.1.1.7 variants. Most participants were white British and females outnumbered males, and the authors suggested that clonal diversity may have been underestimated.

The sequence was collected from an adult in good health. The V and J segments used are TRBV6-4 and TRBJ1-2; the D gene is unclear. Sequenced material: peripheral blood, taken on day 0 of AZD1222 vaccination. The DNA sequence reads TGTGCCAGCAGTGCGGAGGGCTATGGCTACACCTTC. Its translation is CASSAEGYGYTF.